Shown below are 24 T cell receptor beta chains from a single sample sequenced in a study of beta chain features in type 1 diabetes. The isolated RNA, all of it, was reverse transcribed, so expressed TCRB transcripts were what got sequenced. Sequenced by immunoSEQ multiplex PCR; TCRdb stores in-frame clones only, minus some. The sample lists some 360,000 clones, over 9% occurring once. Study-wide results and caveats: There was a moderate but significant shortening of TCRB CDR3s in all four CD4+ subsets of Type 1 diabetes patients.

Their cognate antigens are unknown. The sequenced sample was central memory CD4+ T cells from blood. Every receptor here comes from a man younger than 40 with type 1 diabetes.

This clone was counted many times. The chain links TRBV28 to TRBJ2-3; tentative D call: TRBD1 (6 bases). The ends were cut back, 4 bases at V and 6 bases at J, with 14 bases in the middle. The length of the CDR3 is 14 residues. Germline-derived CDR1 and CDR2 are MDHEN and SYDVKM. CDR3 in DNA: TGTGCCAGCAGTTCAGGGGCCAGGCGGGATACGCAGTATTTT. It encodes CASSSGARRDTQYF.

The V gene is TRBV10-3, the J gene TRBJ2-5; D possibly corresponds to TRBD1 (6 bases). The J call is doubtful: the DNA matches TRBJ2-7 better. Germline V gene lookup returns CDR1 ENHRY and CDR2 SYGVKD. This CDR3 has 14 residues. CDR3 nucleotide sequence: TGTGCCATCAGTGACCGCCCAGGGGACTACGAGCAGTACTTC. Its translation is CAISDRPGDYEQYF.

This clone was detected ten times or more. The chain combines TRBV18 with TRBJ2-7; D possibly corresponds to TRBD1 (5 bases). CDR3 size: 12 residues. The germline V gene encodes CDR1 KGHSH and CDR2 LQKENI. Deletions cut 5 bases from V and 4 bases from J, with 9 bases between. CDR3 nucleotides: TGTGCCAGCTCATGGACACCTTACGAGCAGTACTTC. Residues: CASSWTPYEQYF.

This clone was seen repeatedly, ten times or more. The chain combines TRBV7-3 with TRBJ2-1, with 9 bases matching TRBD1. Per the germline V gene, CDR1 is SGHTA and CDR2 is FQGTGA. The CDR3 length is 15 residues. Trimming at V came to 5 bases and at J to 5 bases, leaving 7 bases not matched to a gene. The chain's CDR3 is CASSVPGQGDNEQFF. CDR3 bases: TGTGCCAGCAGCGTGCCGGGACAGGGTGACAATGAGCAGTTCTTC.

In this sample, this clone turned up once. The V gene is TRBV7-8, the J gene TRBJ2-3; D remains unclear. V lost 5 bases to trimming and J lost 4 bases, with 13 bases between them. This CDR3 contains 14 residues. Looked up from germline, CDR1 is SGHVS and CDR2 is FQNEAQ. The CDR3 loop reads CASSPGVDSDTQYF. The CDR3, as DNA: TGTGCCAGCAGCCCCGGCGTAGACTCAGATACGCAGTATTTT.

The V gene is TRBV5-4, the J gene TRBJ2-7; D remains unclear. CDR3 length: 12 amino acids. Trimming cost V 1 base and J 5 bases, with 7 bases left between them. CDR1 is SGHNT and CDR2 is YYREEE in the germline V gene (reference sequence). In nucleotides, the CDR3 is TGTGCCAGCAGCTTGTCGGCGGACGAGCAGTACTTC. Its translation is CASSLSADEQYF.

The chain couples TRBV7-3 to TRBJ2-1; either TRBD1 or TRBD2 may fit D (5 bases each). The CDR3 runs 13 residues. Germline V gene sequence: CDR1 SGHTA, CDR2 FQGTGA. V dropped 5 bases and J dropped 8 bases, with 13 bases sitting between them. The CDR3 here is CASSLTRGDEQFF. In nucleotides, the CDR3 is TGTGCCAGCAGCCTGACAAGGGGAGATGAGCAGTTCTTC.

This clone was picked up a small number of times. At one end the junction does not follow the germline gene, possibly because of a read error. The chain links TRBV6-1 to TRBJ2-7, with 7 bases fitting TRBD1. This CDR3 region has 13 residues. In germline, CDR1 is MNHNS, CDR2 SASEGT. CDR3 coding DNA: TGCGCCAGCAGGGGCAGGGGGTTTTACGAGCAGTACTTC. It codes for CASRGRGFYEQYF.

The J gene is TRBJ1-2, the V gene TRBV6-5; maybe TRBD1 (5 bases). V lost 5 bases to trimming and J lost 6 bases, with 19 bases between them. The germline V gene encodes CDR1 MNHEY and CDR2 SVGAGI. CDR3 length: 15 amino acids. Here the CDR3 reads CASSPLSGGRNGYTF. The CDR3, as DNA: TGTGCCAGCAGTCCCCTGAGCGGGGGAAGAAATGGCTACACCTTC.

Only a few counts were recorded for this clone. The chain employs TRBV4-3 and TRBJ2-5, with 12 bases lining up with TRBD2. Germline CDR1 and CDR2: LGHNA and YSLEER. Unmatched junction bases numbered 5, after V lost 1 base and J lost 5 bases. This CDR3 region has 16 residues. CDR3 in DNA: TGCGCCAGCAGCCAAGCAGGACTAGCGGGACGGGAGACCCAGTACTTC. It translates to CASSQAGLAGRETQYF.

The J gene is TRBJ2-5, the V gene TRBV10-3; D unclear. The end of the DNA is better explained by TRBJ2-7, so the J call may be wrong. CDR3 size: 13 residues. Germline V gives CDR1 ENHRY, CDR2 SYGVKD. This CDR3 is CASRIRVTYEQYF. CDR3 sequence (DNA): TGTGCCAGCAGAATCCGGGTCACCTACGAGCAGTACTTC.

This sequence joins TRBV7-3 and TRBJ1-2; D is unresolved. V was shortened by 4 bases and J by 8 bases, with 17 bases between the two germline ends. Germline V lookup: CDR1 SGHTA, CDR2 FQGTGA. This CDR3 is 14 amino acids long. CDR3 nucleotide sequence: TGTGCCAGCAGCTCCGATACCCACGAGGAGGGCTACACCTTC. This translates into CASSSDTHEEGYTF. The full variable domain, rest sourced from reference TRBV7-3 and TRBJ1-2, is GAGVSQTPSNKVTEKGKYVELRCDPISGHTALYWYRQSLGQGPEFLIYFQGTGAADDSGLPNDRFFAVRPEGSVSTLKIQRTERGDSAVYLCASSSDTHEEGYTFGSGTRLTVV.

V and J are TRBV7-2 and TRBJ2-6; D is ambiguous. Germline loops: CDR1 SGHTA, CDR2 FQGNSA. V lost 4 bases and J 2 bases, leaving 12 bases between the germline ends. The CDR3 is 16 residues long. The CDR3 is CASSSSLGAGANVLTF. The CDR3 DNA sequence: TGTGCCAGCAGCTCCTCTCTGGGCGCTGGGGCCAACGTCCTGACTTTC.

There are a few counts of this clone. The chain carries TRBV19 and TRBJ2-1; D may be TRBD1 or TRBD2 (5 bases each). CDR1 is LNHDA and CDR2 is SQIVND in the germline V gene (reference sequence). V lost 6 bases and J 6 bases, leaving 30 bases between the germline ends. This CDR3 region has 19 residues. The CDR3 bases are TGTGCCAGTAGCCCCCGGGACGCCCCGAGCCAGAATCAGGGCAATGAGCAGTTCTTC. Translated: CASSPRDAPSQNQGNEQFF.

This clone was seen more than once but under ten times. The sample contains more than one DNA sequence encoding this CDR3. The CDR3 DNA is TGTGCCAGCAGCTCGGGACTAGCGGGAGGGCGGGAGCAGTTCTTC. This encodes CASSSGLAGGREQFF. The V call is TRBV7-2, the J call TRBJ2-1; 16 nucleotides match TRBD2. This CDR3 spans 15 amino acids. J lost 10 bases, V lost 4 bases, and 4 bases had no gene match. Per germline, CDR1 SGHTA and CDR2 FQGNSA.

The CDR3 DNA sequence: TGTGCTAGTGGTTTAAGCGGGGGGGTTGGGAACAATGAGCAGTTCTTC. Translated: CASGLSGGVGNNEQFF. The J gene is TRBJ2-1, the V gene TRBV12-5; 10 positions agree with TRBD2. Germline CDR1 and CDR2: LGHNT and FRNRAP. This CDR3 has 16 residues. V was pared by 3 bases and J by 5 bases, with 7 bases of the junction left unmatched.

CDR3 loop: CASSSGEAGGYEQYF. The CDR3, as DNA: TGCGCCAGCAGCTCGGGAGAGGCAGGGGGCTACGAGCAGTACTTC. The V and J genes are TRBV5-1 and TRBJ2-7; a weak D match, TRBD1 (7 bases). Germline CDR1 SGHRS, CDR2 YFSETQ. V was pared by 3 bases and J by 3 bases, with 16 bases between. The CDR3 length is 15 residues.

There are a few counts of this clone. The rearrangement uses TRBV28 and TRBJ2-1, with TRBD2 matching over 9 bases. This CDR3 contains 16 residues. V dropped 6 bases and J dropped 2; count of bases not matched to a gene: 8. Germline assignment: CDR1 MDHEN and CDR2 SYDVKM. CDR3 DNA sequence: TGTGCCAGCAGCTTAACGACTAGCGGTACCTACAATGAGCAGTTCTTC. It is translated as CASSLTTSGTYNEQFF.

This sequence joins TRBV28 and TRBJ1-1; D not certain. Germline V gene sequence: CDR1 MDHEN, CDR2 SYDVKM. The CDR3 has 11 amino acids. V lost 4 bases and J 3 bases, leaving 3 bases between the germline ends. The CDR3 DNA reads as TGTGCCAGCAGTTCGTACACTGAAGCTTTCTTT. It encodes CASSSYTEAFF.

This clone came up a few times. The J gene is TRBJ2-7, the V gene TRBV7-9, with 8 bases lining up with TRBD1. This CDR3 has 14 amino acids. Trimming took 9 bases from V and 6 from J; bases not matched to a gene: 13. The germline V gene encodes CDR1 SEHNR and CDR2 FQNEAQ (reference sequence). This CDR3 reads CASDSTGGLSEQYF. In DNA, the CDR3 is TGTGCCAGTGACTCTACAGGGGGGTTAAGCGAGCAGTACTTC.

The table lists this clone with a few counts. The chain recombines TRBV5-4 with TRBJ2-5; 9 bases are a match to TRBD2. This CDR3 spans 17 amino acids. After removal of 3 bases from V and 5 bases from J, the junction contained 14 bases not matched to a gene. Germline assignment: CDR1 SGHNT and CDR2 YYREEE (reference sequence). CDR3 nucleotide sequence: TGTGCCAGCAGCTCCAGTGGTAGCGGGAGTTACCGGGAGACCCAGTACTTC. Protein sequence: CASSSSGSGSYRETQYF.

This sequence joins TRBV2 and TRBJ2-7; 7 positions agree with TRBD1. With 6 bases clipped from V and 5 bases from J, the junction kept 13 bases outside the gene matches. There are 15 residues in the CDR3. Germline V gene sequence: CDR1 SNHLY, CDR2 FYNNEI. DNA of the CDR3: TGTGCCAGCAGGGGATGGGACAGTTTGTCCCACGAGCAGTACTTC. It encodes CASRGWDSLSHEQYF.

This clone was observed a few times. The V and J genes are TRBV6-5 and TRBJ2-7, with D possibly being TRBD1 (5 bases). CDR3 length equals 14 residues. Germline V CDR1 and CDR2: MNHEY, SVGAGI. V gave up 6 bases and J gave up 2 bases, with 14 bases separating them. In DNA, the CDR3 is TGTGCCAGCAGCAGACAGACTCTCACCTACGAGCAGTACTTC. Its protein product is CASSRQTLTYEQYF.

This clone was seen once. J is TRBJ2-1 and V is TRBV6-4; possible D gene TRBD2, 6 bases. Germline V gene lookup returns CDR1 MRHNA and CDR2 SNTAGT. V lost 6 bases to trimming and J lost 5 bases, with 20 bases between them. The CDR3 runs to 16 residues. CDR3 residues: CASSRIPGTGNNEQFF. The CDR3, as DNA: TGTGCCAGCAGCCGAATTCCCGGGACTGGGAACAATGAGCAGTTCTTC.